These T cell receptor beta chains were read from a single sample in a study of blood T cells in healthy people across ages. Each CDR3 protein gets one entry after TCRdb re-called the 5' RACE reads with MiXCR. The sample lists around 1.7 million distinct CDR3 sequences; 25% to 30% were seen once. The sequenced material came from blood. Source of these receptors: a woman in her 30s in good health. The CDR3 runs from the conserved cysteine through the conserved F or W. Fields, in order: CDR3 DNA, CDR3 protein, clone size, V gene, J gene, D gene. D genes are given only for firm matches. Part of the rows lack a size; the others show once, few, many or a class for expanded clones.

CDR3nt: TGCAGCGTTGAAGAACCACTCGGGAACACTGAAGCTTTCTTT; CDR3aa: CSVEEPLGNTEAFF; abundance: -; v_gene: TRBV29-1; j_gene: TRBJ1-1; d_gene: -
CDR3nt: TGTGCCAGCAGCTCCCCCCCCGGGACGCCAAATGAAAAACTGTTTTTT; CDR3aa: CASSSPPGTPNEKLFF; abundance: few; v_gene: TRBV5-6; j_gene: TRBJ1-4; d_gene: -
CDR3nt: TGTGCCAGCAACACGGGGAGGGGGCAAAACATTCAGTACTTC; CDR3aa: CASNTGRGQNIQYF; abundance: few; v_gene: TRBV7-2; j_gene: TRBJ2-4; d_gene: -
CDR3nt: TGTGCCTGGAGTGTTTTGGCAAACGAGCAGTACTTC; CDR3aa: CAWSVLANEQYF; abundance: few; v_gene: TRBV30; j_gene: TRBJ2-7; d_gene: -
CDR3nt: TGTGCCAGCAGCTTAGTGGGGACTAGCGGGGTAGATACGCAGTATTTT; CDR3aa: CASSLVGTSGVDTQYF; abundance: -; v_gene: TRBV7-2; j_gene: TRBJ2-3; d_gene: TRBD2
CDR3nt: TGTACCAGCAGCGCCTCGTCCTACGAGCAGTACTTC; CDR3aa: CTSSASSYEQYF; abundance: -; v_gene: TRBV7-2; j_gene: TRBJ2-7; d_gene: -
CDR3nt: TGTACCAGCAGTTTAGGGAGGGGCGAGCAGTACTTC; CDR3aa: CTSSLGRGEQYF; abundance: -; v_gene: TRBV27; j_gene: TRBJ2-7; d_gene: TRBD2
CDR3nt: TGTGCCAGCAGCTTCAGGGACAGGGACTACGAGCAGTACTTC; CDR3aa: CASSFRDRDYEQYF; abundance: many; v_gene: TRBV7-9; j_gene: TRBJ2-7; d_gene: TRBD1
CDR3nt: TGTGCCAGCAGCCAAGATCACACCATATATTTT; CDR3aa: CASSQDHTIYF; abundance: -; v_gene: TRBV4-2; j_gene: TRBJ1-3; d_gene: -
CDR3nt: TGTGCCAGCAGCTCCTGGGGGCAGGAATGGGAGACCCAGTACTTC; CDR3aa: CASSSWGQEWETQYF; abundance: -; v_gene: TRBV12-3/TRBV12-4; j_gene: TRBJ2-5; d_gene: -
CDR3nt: TGTGCCAGCAGCGTGCAACAGGGAGTTCGGGGCTACACCTTC; CDR3aa: CASSVQQGVRGYTF; abundance: few; v_gene: TRBV9; j_gene: TRBJ1-2; d_gene: -
CDR3nt: TGTGCCAGCAGCTTGGGAGGGGCGAACGCTTACAATGAGCAGTTCTTC; CDR3aa: CASSLGGANAYNEQFF; abundance: -; v_gene: TRBV5-4; j_gene: TRBJ2-1; d_gene: -
CDR3nt: TGCAGTGCTAGAGATGCAAGGGTGGGGGCTGGTGAGCAGTTCTTC; CDR3aa: CSARDARVGAGEQFF; abundance: few; v_gene: TRBV20-1; j_gene: TRBJ2-1; d_gene: -
CDR3nt: TGTGCCAGCAGCTTGGGCGGAGAGGGGAATTACAATGAGCAGTTCTTC; CDR3aa: CASSLGGEGNYNEQFF; abundance: -; v_gene: TRBV5-6; j_gene: TRBJ2-1; d_gene: -
CDR3nt: TGCAGCGTTGGGGGGGGACAGGGGGCTTACAATGAGCAGTTCTTC; CDR3aa: CSVGGGQGAYNEQFF; abundance: many; v_gene: TRBV29-1; j_gene: TRBJ2-1; d_gene: TRBD1
CDR3nt: TGTGCCACCAGTGAGTCTAGTTCCGAAACAGATACGCAGTATTTT; CDR3aa: CATSESSSETDTQYF; abundance: -; v_gene: TRBV10-3; j_gene: TRBJ2-3; d_gene: -
CDR3nt: TGTGCCACCAGCAGAGACGGAGGGAACACTGAAGCTTTCTTT; CDR3aa: CATSRDGGNTEAFF; abundance: -; v_gene: TRBV15; j_gene: TRBJ1-1; d_gene: -
CDR3nt: TGTGCCAGCAGCTTGAGGGTCCGCACAGTTACAGGGGGTGACGGCTACACCTTC; CDR3aa: CASSLRVRTVTGGDGYTF; abundance: few; v_gene: TRBV5-6; j_gene: TRBJ1-2; d_gene: TRBD1
CDR3nt: TGTGCCAGCGCAGGGGATAACTATGGCTACACCTTC; CDR3aa: CASAGDNYGYTF; abundance: -; v_gene: TRBV2; j_gene: TRBJ1-2; d_gene: -
CDR3nt: TGTGCCACCAGTGGGGGGTTGAGGACAGATACGCAGTATTTT; CDR3aa: CATSGGLRTDTQYF; abundance: -; v_gene: TRBV24-1; j_gene: TRBJ2-3; d_gene: -
CDR3nt: TGTGCCAGCAGTGATTTTAACAGGGCTATCTACGAGCAGTACTTC; CDR3aa: CASSDFNRAIYEQYF; abundance: few; v_gene: TRBV6-1; j_gene: TRBJ2-7; d_gene: -
CDR3nt: TGTGCCAGCAGTTTAAAGGGGACTGCTAACTATGGCTACACCTTC; CDR3aa: CASSLKGTANYGYTF; abundance: few; v_gene: TRBV27; j_gene: TRBJ1-2; d_gene: -
CDR3nt: TGTGCCAGCGGCCGGGACAGGAACTATGGCTACACCTTC; CDR3aa: CASGRDRNYGYTF; abundance: -; v_gene: TRBV28; j_gene: TRBJ1-2; d_gene: TRBD1
CDR3nt: TGCAGTGCCACCGGGCGTAGGGACGTAGAGCAGTTCTTC; CDR3aa: CSATGRRDVEQFF; abundance: -; v_gene: TRBV20-1; j_gene: TRBJ2-1; d_gene: -
CDR3nt: TGTGCCAGCAGCTCTTATACAGGGGAAGGAGTGTACGAGCAGTACTTC; CDR3aa: CASSSYTGEGVYEQYF; abundance: many; v_gene: TRBV5-5; j_gene: TRBJ2-7; d_gene: TRBD1
CDR3nt: TGTGCCAGCAGTTACTCGGGCGTTGAACTAGCGGGCCTCCCCTACGAGCAGTACTTC; CDR3aa: CASSYSGVELAGLPYEQYF; abundance: -; v_gene: TRBV6-5; j_gene: TRBJ2-7; d_gene: TRBD2
CDR3nt: TGTGCCAGCGCAGGGACCTGGGGTGAAAAACTGTTTTTT; CDR3aa: CASAGTWGEKLFF; abundance: -; v_gene: TRBV7-2; j_gene: TRBJ1-4; d_gene: -
CDR3nt: TGTGCCAGCAGTACTAACTATGGCTACACCTTC; CDR3aa: CASSTNYGYTF; abundance: many; v_gene: TRBV28; j_gene: TRBJ1-2; d_gene: -
CDR3nt: TGCGCCAGCAGCTTGGCCGTGTCGGGGGGGAACACTGAAGCTTTCTTT; CDR3aa: CASSLAVSGGNTEAFF; abundance: few; v_gene: TRBV5-1; j_gene: TRBJ1-1; d_gene: -
CDR3nt: TGCAGTGCTAGAGTTGGTAGCGGGGAAGATACGCAGTATTTT; CDR3aa: CSARVGSGEDTQYF; abundance: -; v_gene: TRBV20-1; j_gene: TRBJ2-3; d_gene: TRBD2
CDR3nt: TGTGCCGGCAGGTACAGTGGGACTAGCCGCGAGCAGTACTTC; CDR3aa: CAGRYSGTSREQYF; abundance: -; v_gene: TRBV6-5; j_gene: TRBJ2-7; d_gene: TRBD2
CDR3nt: TGTGCCAGCAGCCCCTTACTTCAGGGGACCGATGTCTACACCTTC; CDR3aa: CASSPLLQGTDVYTF; abundance: few; v_gene: TRBV7-6; j_gene: TRBJ1-2; d_gene: -